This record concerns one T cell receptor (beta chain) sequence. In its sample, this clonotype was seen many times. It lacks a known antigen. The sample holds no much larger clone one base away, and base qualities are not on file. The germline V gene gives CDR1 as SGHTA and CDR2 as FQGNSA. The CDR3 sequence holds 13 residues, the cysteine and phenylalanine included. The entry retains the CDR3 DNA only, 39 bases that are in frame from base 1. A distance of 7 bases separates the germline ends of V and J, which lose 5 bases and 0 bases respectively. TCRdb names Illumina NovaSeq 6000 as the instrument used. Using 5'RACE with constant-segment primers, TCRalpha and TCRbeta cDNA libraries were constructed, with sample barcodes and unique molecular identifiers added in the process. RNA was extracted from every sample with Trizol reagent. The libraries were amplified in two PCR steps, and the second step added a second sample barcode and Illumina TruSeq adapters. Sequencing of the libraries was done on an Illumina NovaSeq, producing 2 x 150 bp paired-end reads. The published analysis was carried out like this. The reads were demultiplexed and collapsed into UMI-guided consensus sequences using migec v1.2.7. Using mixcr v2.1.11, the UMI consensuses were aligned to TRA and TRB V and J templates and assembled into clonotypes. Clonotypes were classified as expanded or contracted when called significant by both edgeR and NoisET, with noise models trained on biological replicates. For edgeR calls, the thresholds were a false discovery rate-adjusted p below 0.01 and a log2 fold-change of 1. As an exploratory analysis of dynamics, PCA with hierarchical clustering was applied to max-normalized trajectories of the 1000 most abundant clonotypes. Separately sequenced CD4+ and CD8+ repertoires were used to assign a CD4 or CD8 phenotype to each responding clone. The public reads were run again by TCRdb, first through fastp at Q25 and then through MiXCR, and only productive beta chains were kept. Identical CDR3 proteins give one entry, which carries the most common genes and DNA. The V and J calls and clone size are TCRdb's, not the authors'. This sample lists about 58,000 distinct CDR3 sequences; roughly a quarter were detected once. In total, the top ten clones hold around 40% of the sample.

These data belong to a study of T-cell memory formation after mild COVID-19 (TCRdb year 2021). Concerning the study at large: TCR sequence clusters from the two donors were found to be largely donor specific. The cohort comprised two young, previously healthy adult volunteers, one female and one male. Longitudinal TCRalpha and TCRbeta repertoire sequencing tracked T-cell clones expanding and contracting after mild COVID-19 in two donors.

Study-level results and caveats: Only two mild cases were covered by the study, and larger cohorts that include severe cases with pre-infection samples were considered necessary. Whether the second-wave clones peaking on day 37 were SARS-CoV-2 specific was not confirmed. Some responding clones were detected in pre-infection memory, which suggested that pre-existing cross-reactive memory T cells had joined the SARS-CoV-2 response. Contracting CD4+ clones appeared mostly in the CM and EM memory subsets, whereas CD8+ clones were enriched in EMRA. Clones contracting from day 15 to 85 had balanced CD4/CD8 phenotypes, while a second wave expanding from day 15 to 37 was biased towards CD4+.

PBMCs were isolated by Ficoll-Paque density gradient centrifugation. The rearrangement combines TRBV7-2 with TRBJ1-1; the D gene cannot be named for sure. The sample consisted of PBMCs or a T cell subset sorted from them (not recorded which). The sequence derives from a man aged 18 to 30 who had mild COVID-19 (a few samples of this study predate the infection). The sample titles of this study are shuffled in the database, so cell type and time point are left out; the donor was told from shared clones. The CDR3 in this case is CASSAGVNTEAFF. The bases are TGTGCCAGCAGCGCTGGGGTGAACACTGAAGCTTTCTTT.